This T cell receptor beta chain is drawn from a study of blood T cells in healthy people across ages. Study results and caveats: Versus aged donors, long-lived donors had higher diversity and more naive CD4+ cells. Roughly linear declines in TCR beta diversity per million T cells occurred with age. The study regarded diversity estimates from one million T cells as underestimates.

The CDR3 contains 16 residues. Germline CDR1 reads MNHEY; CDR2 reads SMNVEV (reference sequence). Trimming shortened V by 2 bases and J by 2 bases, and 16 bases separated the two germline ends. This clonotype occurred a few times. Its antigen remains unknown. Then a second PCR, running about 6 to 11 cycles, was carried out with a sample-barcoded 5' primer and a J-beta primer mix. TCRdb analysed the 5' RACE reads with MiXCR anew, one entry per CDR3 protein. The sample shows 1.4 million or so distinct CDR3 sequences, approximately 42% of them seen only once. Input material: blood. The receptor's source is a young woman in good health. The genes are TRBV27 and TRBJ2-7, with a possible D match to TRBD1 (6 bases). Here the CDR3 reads CASSLQAGDPAYEQYF. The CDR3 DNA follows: TGTGCCAGCAGTTTACAGGCAGGGGACCCCGCCTACGAGCAGTACTTC.